The present TCR beta chain was sequenced within a study of early T cells in non-severe SARS-CoV-2 infection. Whole-study context: Chains were not paired, and sequencing was done on bulk RNA from unsorted whole blood. Study-wide results and caveats: A preference for anti-spike CD8 responses marked VDJdb matching, which missed private and CD4 specificities.

This clonotype was seen repeatedly, ten times or more. What it recognizes is unknown. CDR3 size: 16 residues. Germline lookup yields CDR1 SGHRS and CDR2 YFSETQ. Trimming pared 4 bases from V and 2 bases from J, leaving 18 bases between. In the library, individual cDNA molecules carried attached unique molecular identifiers. TCRdb re-derived calls from the 5' RACE reads in MiXCR, one entry per CDR3 protein. The sample consists of about 92,000 distinct CDR3 sequences, roughly 15% of them appearing once. The TCR comes from an adult who was a healthcare worker with PCR-confirmed SARS-CoV-2 infection or an uninfected control (not recorded which). This rearrangement joins TRBV5-1 to TRBJ1-2, with D tentatively TRBD1 (6 bases). Sequenced: whole blood. DNA of the CDR3: TGCGCCAGCAGCCAAATTTATCCGGGACAAAACTATGGCTACACCTTC. It is translated as CASSQIYPGQNYGYTF.